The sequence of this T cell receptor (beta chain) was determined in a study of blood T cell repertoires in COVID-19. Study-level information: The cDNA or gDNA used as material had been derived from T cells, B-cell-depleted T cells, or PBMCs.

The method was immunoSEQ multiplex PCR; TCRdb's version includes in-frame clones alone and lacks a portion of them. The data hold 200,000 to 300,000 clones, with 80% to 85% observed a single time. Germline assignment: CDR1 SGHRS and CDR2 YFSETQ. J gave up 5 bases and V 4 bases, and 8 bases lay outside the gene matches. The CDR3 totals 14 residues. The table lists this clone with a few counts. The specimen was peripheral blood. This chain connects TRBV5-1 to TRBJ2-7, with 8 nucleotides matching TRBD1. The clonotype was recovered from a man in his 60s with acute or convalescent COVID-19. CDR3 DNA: TGCGCCAGCAGCGCCAGGACAGGGTCGCACGAGCAGTACTTC. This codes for CASSARTGSHEQYF. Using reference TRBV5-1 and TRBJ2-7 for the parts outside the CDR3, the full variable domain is KAGVTQTPRYLIKTRGQQVTLSCSPISGHRSVSWYQQTPGQGLQFLFEYFSETQRNKGNFPGRFSGRQFSNSRSEMNVSTLELGDSALYLCASSARTGSHEQYFGPGTRLTVT.